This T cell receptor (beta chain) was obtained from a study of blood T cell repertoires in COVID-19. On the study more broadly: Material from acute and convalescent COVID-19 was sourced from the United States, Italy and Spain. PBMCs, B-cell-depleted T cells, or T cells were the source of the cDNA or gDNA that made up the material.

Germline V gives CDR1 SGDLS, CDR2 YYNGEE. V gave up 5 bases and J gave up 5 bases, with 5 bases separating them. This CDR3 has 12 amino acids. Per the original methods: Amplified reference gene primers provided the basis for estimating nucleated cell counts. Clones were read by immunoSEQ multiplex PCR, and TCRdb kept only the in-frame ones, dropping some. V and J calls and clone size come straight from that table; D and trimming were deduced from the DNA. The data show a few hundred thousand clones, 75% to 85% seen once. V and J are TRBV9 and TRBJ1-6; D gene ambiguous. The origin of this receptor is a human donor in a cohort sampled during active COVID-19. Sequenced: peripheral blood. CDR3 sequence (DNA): TGTGCCAGCAGTTTAAATAATTCACCCCTCCACTTT. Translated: CASSLNNSPLHF.